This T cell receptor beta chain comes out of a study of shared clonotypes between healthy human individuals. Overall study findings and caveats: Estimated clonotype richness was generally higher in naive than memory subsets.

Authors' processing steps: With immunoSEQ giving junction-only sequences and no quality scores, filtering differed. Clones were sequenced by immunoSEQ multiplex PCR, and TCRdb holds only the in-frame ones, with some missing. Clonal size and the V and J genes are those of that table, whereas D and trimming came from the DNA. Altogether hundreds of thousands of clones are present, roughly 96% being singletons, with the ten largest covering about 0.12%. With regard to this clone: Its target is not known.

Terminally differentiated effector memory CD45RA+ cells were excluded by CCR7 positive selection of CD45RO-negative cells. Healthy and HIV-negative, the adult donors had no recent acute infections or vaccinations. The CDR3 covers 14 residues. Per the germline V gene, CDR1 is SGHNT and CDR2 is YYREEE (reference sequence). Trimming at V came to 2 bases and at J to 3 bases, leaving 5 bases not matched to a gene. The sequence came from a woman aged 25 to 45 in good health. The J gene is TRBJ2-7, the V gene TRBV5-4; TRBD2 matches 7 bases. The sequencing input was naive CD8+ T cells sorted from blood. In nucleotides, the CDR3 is TGTGCCAGCAGCTTCCAGGGCGGGAGCTACGAGCAGTACTTC. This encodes CASSFQGGSYEQYF.